This T cell receptor beta chain was recorded in a study of T cells in Graves' hyperthyroidism and ophthalmopathy. Findings and limits, study-wide: Within blood appeared most thyroid clonotypes that had expanded above 0.001. Ophthalmopathy was separated from stable hyperthyroidism by a 13 V-J model.

Notes on this clonotype: The antigen is undetermined.

It was RNA transcripts that yielded the amplified TCR beta CDR3 regions. First-round RT-PCR targeting the TCR CDR3 was performed with the HTBI primer set. TCRdb re-analysed the multiplex PCR reads in MiXCR, keeping a single row per CDR3 protein. The table has under 300,000 distinct CDR3 sequences, approximately 12% seen once. PBMCs were collected from an approximately 10 ml volume of fresh peripheral blood. The germline CDR1 and CDR2 sequences are SQVTM and ANQGSEA. V trimming: 5 bases; J trimming: 5 bases; junction bases outside the gene matches: 11. The CDR3 sequence is 15 residues long. The TCR originated in a woman between 25 and 40 years old with Graves' hyperthyroidism that later progressed to Graves' ophthalmopathy. Sequencing was performed on blood. This chain links TRBV29-1 with TRBJ1-2; 10 bases agree with TRBD1. The DNA of the CDR3 is TGCAGCGTTACCGGGACAGGGGTTGATATTTATGGCTACACCTTC. Its protein is CSVTGTGVDIYGYTF.